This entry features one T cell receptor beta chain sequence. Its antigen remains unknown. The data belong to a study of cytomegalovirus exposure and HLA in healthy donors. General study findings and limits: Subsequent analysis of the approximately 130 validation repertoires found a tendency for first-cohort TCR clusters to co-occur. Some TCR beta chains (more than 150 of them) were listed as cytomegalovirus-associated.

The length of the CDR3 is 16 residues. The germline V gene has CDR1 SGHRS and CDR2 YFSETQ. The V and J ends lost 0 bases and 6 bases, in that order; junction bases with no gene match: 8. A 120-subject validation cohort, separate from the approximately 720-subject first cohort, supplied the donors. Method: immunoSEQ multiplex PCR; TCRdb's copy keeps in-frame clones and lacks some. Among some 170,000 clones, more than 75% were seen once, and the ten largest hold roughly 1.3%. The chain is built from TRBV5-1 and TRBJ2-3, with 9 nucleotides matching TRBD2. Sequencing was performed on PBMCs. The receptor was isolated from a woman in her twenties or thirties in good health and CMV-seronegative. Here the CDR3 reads CASSLAAGGPGDTQYF. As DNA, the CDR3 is TGCGCCAGCAGCTTGGCGGCGGGGGGGCCAGGGGATACGCAGTATTTT.